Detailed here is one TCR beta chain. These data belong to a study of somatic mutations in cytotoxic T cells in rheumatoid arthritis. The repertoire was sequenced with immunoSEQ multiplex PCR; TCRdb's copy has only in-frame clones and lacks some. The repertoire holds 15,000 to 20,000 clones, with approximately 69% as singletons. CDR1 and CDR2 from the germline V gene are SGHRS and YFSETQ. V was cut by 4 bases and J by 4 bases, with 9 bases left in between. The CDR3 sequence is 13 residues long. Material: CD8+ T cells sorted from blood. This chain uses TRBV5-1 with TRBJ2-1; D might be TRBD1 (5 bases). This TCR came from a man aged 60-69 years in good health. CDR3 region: CASSLTAYNEQFF. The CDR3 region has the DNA TGCGCCAGCAGCCTGACAGCGTACAATGAGCAGTTCTTC.